This TCR beta chain emerged from a study of shared clonotypes between healthy human individuals. The germline V and J ends were trimmed by 4 bases and 2 bases, with 8 bases remaining between them. The CDR3 contains 13 residues. The germline CDR1 and CDR2 sequences are SGHDN and FVKESK. The data were produced by immunoSEQ multiplex PCR, yet TCRdb's version contains in-frame clones alone and is incomplete. The table includes around 2,000,000 clones, 95% detected once. In regard to this clone: The same CDR3 arises from other DNA sequences in this sample as well.

The chain uses TRBV14 and TRBJ1-2; D call uncertain. This TCR was recovered from a man between 18 and 35 years old in good health. The sample taken for sequencing was naive CD4+ T cells sorted from blood. Subset in this sample: CD45RA+ positively selected. Here the CDR3 DNA reads TGTGCCAGCAGCCCCGGCCAAAACTATGGCTACACCTTC. This codes for CASSPGQNYGYTF. Using reference TRBV14 and TRBJ1-2 for the parts outside the CDR3, the full variable domain is EAGVTQFPSHSVIEKGQTVTLRCDPISGHDNLYWYRRVMGKEIKFLLHFVKESKQDESGMPNNRFLAERTGGTYSTLKVQPAELEDSGVYFCASSPGQNYGYTFGSGTRLTVV.